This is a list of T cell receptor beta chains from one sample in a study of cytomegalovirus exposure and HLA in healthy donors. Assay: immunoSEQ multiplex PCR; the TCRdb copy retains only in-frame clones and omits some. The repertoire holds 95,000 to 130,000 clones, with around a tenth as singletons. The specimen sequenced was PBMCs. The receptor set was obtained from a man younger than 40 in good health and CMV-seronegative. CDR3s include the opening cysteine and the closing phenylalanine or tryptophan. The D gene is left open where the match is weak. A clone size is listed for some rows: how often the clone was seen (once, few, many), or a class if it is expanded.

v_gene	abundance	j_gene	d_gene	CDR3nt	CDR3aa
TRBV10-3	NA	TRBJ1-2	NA	TGTGCCACCGCGGTAGAGCTATATGGCTACACCTTC	CATAVELYGYTF
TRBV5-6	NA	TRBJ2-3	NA	TGTGCCAGCAGCCGCCCTTTTCGGGTACGCACAGATACGCAGTATTTT	CASSRPFRVRTDTQYF
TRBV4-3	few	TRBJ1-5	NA	TGCGCCAGCAGCCAAGATTCGGGGATCAATCAGCCCCAGCATTTT	CASSQDSGINQPQHF
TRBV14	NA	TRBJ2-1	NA	TGTGCCAGCAGCCGGACTTACAATGAGCAGTTCTTC	CASSRTYNEQFF
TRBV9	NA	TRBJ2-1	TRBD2	TGTGCCAGCAGCGACCCTTCTAGCGGCAATGAGCAGTTCTTC	CASSDPSSGNEQFF
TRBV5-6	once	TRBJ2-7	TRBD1	TGTGCCAGCAGCGGCGCCGGGACAGGGGTTCCCTACGAGCAGTACTTC	CASSGAGTGVPYEQYF
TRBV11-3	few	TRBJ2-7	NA	TGTGCCAGCAGCAAACTGTACGAGCAGTACTTC	CASSKLYEQYF
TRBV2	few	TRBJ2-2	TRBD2	TGTGCCAGCGGGGGAGCGGCGGGGGGCACCGGGGAGCTGTTTTTT	CASGGAAGGTGELFF
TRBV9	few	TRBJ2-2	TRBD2	TGTGCCAGCAGCCCTATAGGCGGGAGGGGCACCGGGGAGCTGTTTTTT	CASSPIGGRGTGELFF
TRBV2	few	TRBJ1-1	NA	TGTGCCAGCAGAGGCAGGGTCATGAACACTGAAGCTTTCTTT	CASRGRVMNTEAFF
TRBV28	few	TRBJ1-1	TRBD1	TGTGCCAGCAGTTTGTCGGCAGGGGGGCTTTCGGAAGCTTTCTTT	CASSLSAGGLSEAFF
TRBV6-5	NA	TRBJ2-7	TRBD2	TGTGCCAGCAGCCTAGAAGGACTAGCCCGGGAGCAGTACTTC	CASSLEGLAREQYF
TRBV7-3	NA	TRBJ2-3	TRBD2	TGTGCCAGCAGCTTAGGGACTAGCCGAAGCACAGATACGCAGTATTTT	CASSLGTSRSTDTQYF
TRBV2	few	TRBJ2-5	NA	TGTGCCAGCGGTCTGAGTAGCAGGGAAGAAGAGACCCAGTACTTC	CASGLSSREEETQYF
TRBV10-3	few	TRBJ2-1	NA	TGTGCCATCAGTGGGGACTCCTTTAGCTCCTACAATGAGCAGTTCTTC	CAISGDSFSSYNEQFF
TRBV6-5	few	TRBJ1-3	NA	TGTGCCAGCAGTTACGGCAGGGCTGGAAACACCATATATTTT	CASSYGRAGNTIYF
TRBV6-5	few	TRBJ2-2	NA	TGTGCCAGCAGACAGACGGCTTACACCGGGGAGCTGTTTTTT	CASRQTAYTGELFF
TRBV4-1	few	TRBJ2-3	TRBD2	TGCGCCAGCAGCCAAGACCTAGCGGTGAGCACAGATACGCAGTATTTT	CASSQDLAVSTDTQYF
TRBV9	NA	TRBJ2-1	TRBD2	TGTGCCAGCAGCGTAGCGGGGCTAGCGGGGGACTATGAGCAGTTCTTC	CASSVAGLAGDYEQFF
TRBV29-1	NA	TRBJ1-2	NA	TGCAGCGTTGGACAGGCACTAGGCTATGGCTACACCTTC	CSVGQALGYGYTF
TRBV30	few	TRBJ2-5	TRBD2	TGTGCCTGGAGTGTACTTGGGCTAGCGGGAGGTGCGACCCAGTACTTC	CAWSVLGLAGGATQYF
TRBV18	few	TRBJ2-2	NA	TGTGCCAGCTCACCACGGCCGGGGGCGAACACCGGGGAGCTGTTTTTT	CASSPRPGANTGELFF
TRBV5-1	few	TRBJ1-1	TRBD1	TGCGCCAGCACCCGAGGACAGGAAGATTACACTGAAGCTTTCTTT	CASTRGQEDYTEAFF
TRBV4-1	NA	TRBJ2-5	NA	TGCGCCAGCAGCCAGCGGGCAGCCGCGGCCCAAGAGACCCAGTACTTC	CASSQRAAAAQETQYF
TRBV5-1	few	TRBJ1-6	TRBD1	TGCGCCAGCAGCTTGGCCCCCGGACAGGGAAATTCACCCCTCCACTTT	CASSLAPGQGNSPLHF
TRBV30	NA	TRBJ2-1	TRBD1	TGTGCCTGGAGTGGGGACAGTAAGAGCTCCTACAATGAGCAGTTCTTC	CAWSGDSKSSYNEQFF
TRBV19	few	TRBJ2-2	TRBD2	TGTGCCAGTAATTCTGGGACTAGCGCGAGAATATCCACCGGGGAGCTGTTTTTT	CASNSGTSARISTGELFF
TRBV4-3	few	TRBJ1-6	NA	TGCGCCAGCAGCCAAGTCACTCCGTCCGGGGGTTCACCCCTCCACTTT	CASSQVTPSGGSPLHF
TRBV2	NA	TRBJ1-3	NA	TGTGCCAGCAGTGAAGGGTCCGCACGGGCTGGAAACACCATATATTTT	CASSEGSARAGNTIYF
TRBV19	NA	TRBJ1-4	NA	TGTGCCAGTACCAACCCAGAGGTTGAAAAACTGTTTTTT	CASTNPEVEKLFF
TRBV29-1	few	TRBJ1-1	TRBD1	TGCAGCGCCGACAGGGGGAACACTGAAGCTTTCTTT	CSADRGNTEAFF
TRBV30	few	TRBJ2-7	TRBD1	TGTGCCTGGAGTCCCGGGACAGGGTATGGGGAGCAGTACTTC	CAWSPGTGYGEQYF
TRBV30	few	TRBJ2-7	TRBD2	TGTGCCTGGAGTGTACGGGCGGGAGCCAACGAGCAGTACTTC	CAWSVRAGANEQYF
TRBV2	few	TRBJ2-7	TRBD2	TGTGCCAGCAGGGGACTACCCCCTTCCGAGCAGTACTTC	CASRGLPPSEQYF
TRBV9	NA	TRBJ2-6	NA	TGTGCCAGCAGCCCCCCCCAGGGGCATTCTGGGGCCAACGTCCTGACTTTC	CASSPPQGHSGANVLTF
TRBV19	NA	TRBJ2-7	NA	TGTGCCAGTAGTGTAGGGCAGATCTACGAGCAGTACTTC	CASSVGQIYEQYF
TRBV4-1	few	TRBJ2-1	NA	TGCGCCAGCAGCCCGTTCCTACGAGGGGGCAATGAGCAGTTCTTC	CASSPFLRGGNEQFF
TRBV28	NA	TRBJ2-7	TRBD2	TGTGCCAGCAGTCCTAGCGGGATTTCCTCCTACGAGCAGTACTTC	CASSPSGISSYEQYF
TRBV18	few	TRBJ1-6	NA	TGTGCCAGCTCTCGATCGGGGTCTGTTGCCTATAATTCACCCCTCCACTTT	CASSRSGSVAYNSPLHF
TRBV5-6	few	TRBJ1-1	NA	TGTGCCAGCAACCTTAGAGCAGGGGTGGGTGAAGCTTTCTTT	CASNLRAGVGEAFF
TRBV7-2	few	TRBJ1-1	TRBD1	TGTGCCAGCAGCTTAGATTTTGGGCAGGGGGCGATCACTGAAGCTTTCTTT	CASSLDFGQGAITEAFF
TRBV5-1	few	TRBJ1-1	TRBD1	TGCGCCAGCGGGGACAGGGGGAACACTGAAGCTTTCTTT	CASGDRGNTEAFF
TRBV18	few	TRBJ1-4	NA	TGTGCCAGCTCACCAGAGACGAAAGGACGGACAGCAACTAATGAAAAACTGTTTTTT	CASSPETKGRTATNEKLFF
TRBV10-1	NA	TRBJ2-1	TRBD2	TGCGCCAGCAGTGTCACAGCGGGAGTCGGCAATGAGCAGTTCTTC	CASSVTAGVGNEQFF
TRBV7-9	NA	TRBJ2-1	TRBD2	TGTGCCAGCAGCTTACTAGCGGGGTCCCCTAGCTCCTACAATGAGCAGTTCTTC	CASSLLAGSPSSYNEQFF
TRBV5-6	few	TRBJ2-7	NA	TGTGCCAGCACCCTAAGTAGCTTGCTCTCCTACGAGCAGTACTTC	CASTLSSLLSYEQYF
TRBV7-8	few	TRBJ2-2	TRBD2	TGTGCCAGCAGCTTTGGACTAGCGGGGGGGCCCGGGGAGCTGTTTTTT	CASSFGLAGGPGELFF
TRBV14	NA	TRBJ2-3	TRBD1	TGTGCCAGCAGCCACGGGACAGGGGTGGAAGATACGCAGTATTTT	CASSHGTGVEDTQYF
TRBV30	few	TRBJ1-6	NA	TGTGCCTGGAGTGTGGGGCCTGTTAATTCACCCCTCCACTTT	CAWSVGPVNSPLHF
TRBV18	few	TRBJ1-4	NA	TGTGCCAGCTCAACGACAGGCCCAGGAGAAAAACTGTTTTTT	CASSTTGPGEKLFF
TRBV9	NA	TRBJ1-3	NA	TGTGCCAGCAGCGTAGAGGGGGAAGGAAACACCATATATTTT	CASSVEGEGNTIYF
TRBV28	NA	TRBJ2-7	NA	TGTGCCAGCAGTTTAACAGGGTCCTACGAGCAGTACTTC	CASSLTGSYEQYF
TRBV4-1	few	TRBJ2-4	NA	TGCGCCAGCAGCCAAGGCAGGGGTGAGGGCAAAAACATTCAGTACTTC	CASSQGRGEGKNIQYF
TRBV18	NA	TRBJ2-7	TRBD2	TGTGCCAGCTCACCAGGGGGGACTAATCGCGAGCAGTACTTC	CASSPGGTNREQYF
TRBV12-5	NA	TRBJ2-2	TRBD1	TGTGCTAGTGGCCCGGGACAGGGGTTTAAGCGAGCCGGGGAGCTGTTTTTT	CASGPGQGFKRAGELFF
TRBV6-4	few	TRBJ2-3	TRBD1	TGTGCCAGCAGTGCTTGGACAGGGACGACAGATACGCAGTATTTT	CASSAWTGTTDTQYF
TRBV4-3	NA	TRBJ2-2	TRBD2	TGCGCCAGCAGCCAGGTTAGCGGGGGGGCAAACACCGGGGAGCTGTTTTTT	CASSQVSGGANTGELFF
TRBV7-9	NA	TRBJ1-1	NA	TGTGCCAGCAGATCCGCCCCGGGGGGGGACACTGAAGCTTTCTTT	CASRSAPGGDTEAFF
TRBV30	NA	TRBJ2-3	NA	TGTGCCTGGACATCGGGGGGCCCAGATACGCAGTATTTT	CAWTSGGPDTQYF
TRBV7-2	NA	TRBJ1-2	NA	TGTGCCAGCAGCGCCCGGACAACTGCCTATGGCTACACCTTC	CASSARTTAYGYTF